This T cell receptor (beta chain) was found in a study of T cell repertoires in cytomegalovirus infection. Study overall: The public TCR beta signatures pointed to both CMV infection and matching HLA type. General observations from the study: Cumulative public TCR beta family frequency identified CMV carriers with the relevant HLA.

V was clipped by 1 base and J by 4 bases, with 12 bases between them. The CDR3 is 15 amino acids. Germline lookup yields CDR1 LGHDT and CDR2 YNNKEL (reference sequence). TCRdb re-derived calls from the reads in MiXCR, one entry per CDR3 protein. In the table there are a few hundred thousand distinct CDR3 sequences, 12% to 15% of which are singletons. As to this clonotype: Its antigen remains unknown.

The source is a human donor in good health (CMV status not recorded). Some clones in this sample may be carry-over from other donors' samples. The sample consisted of PBMCs. The rearrangement joins TRBV3-1 to TRBJ2-3, with D perhaps TRBD1 (5 bases). The CDR3 is CASSQVPGNSDTQYF. DNA of the CDR3: TGTGCCAGCAGCCAAGTTCCAGGGAACTCAGATACGCAGTATTTT.